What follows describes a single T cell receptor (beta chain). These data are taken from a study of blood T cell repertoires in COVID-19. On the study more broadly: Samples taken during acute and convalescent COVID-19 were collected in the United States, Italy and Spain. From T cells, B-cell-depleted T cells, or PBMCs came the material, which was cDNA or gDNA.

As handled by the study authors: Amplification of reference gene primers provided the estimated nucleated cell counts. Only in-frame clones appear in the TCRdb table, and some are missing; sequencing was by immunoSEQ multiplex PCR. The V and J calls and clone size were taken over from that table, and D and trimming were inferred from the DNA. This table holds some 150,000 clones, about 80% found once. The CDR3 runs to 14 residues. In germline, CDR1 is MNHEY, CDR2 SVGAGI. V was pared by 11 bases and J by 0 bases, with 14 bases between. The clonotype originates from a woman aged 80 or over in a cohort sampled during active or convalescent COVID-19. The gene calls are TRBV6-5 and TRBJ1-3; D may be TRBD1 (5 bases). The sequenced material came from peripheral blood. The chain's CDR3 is CAGGDRISGNTIYF. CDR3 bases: TGTGCCGGAGGGGACCGAATCTCTGGAAACACCATATATTTT.